The 19 T cell receptor beta chains in this list originate from one sample, sequenced in a study of blood T cell repertoires in COVID-19. TCRdb's copy holds only in-frame clones and misses some; the assay was immunoSEQ multiplex PCR. The repertoire holds about 52,000 clones, roughly nine tenths seen once, with 15% to 20% in the top ten. The sequenced sample consisted of peripheral blood. The receptors derive from a human donor with active COVID-19. The donor label of this sample is uncertain.

This CDR3 reads CASSGTGADEQYF. CDR3 in DNA: TGTGCCAGTTCCGGGACAGGAGCCGACGAGCAGTACTTC. This chain links TRBV7-3 with TRBJ2-7; TRBD1 matches at 8 bases. V shed 9 bases, J shed 5 bases, and the junction held 9 bases outside the gene matches. Germline V CDR1 and CDR2: SGHTA, FQGTGA. The CDR3 runs 13 residues. Full variable domain (outside the CDR3, taken from reference TRBV7-3 and TRBJ2-7): GAGVSQTPSNKVTEKGKYVELRCDPISGHTALYWYRQSLGQGPEFLIYFQGTGAADDSGLPNDRFFAVRPEGSVSTLKIQRTERGDSAVYLCASSGTGADEQYFGPGTRLTVT.

V is TRBV15 and J is TRBJ2-5, with 7 positions matching TRBD2. J lost 0 bases, V lost 0 bases, and 13 bases had no gene match. The CDR3 has 19 residues. Germline CDR1 is LNHNV and CDR2 is YYDKDF (reference sequence). The CDR3 is CATSREGRLAVTYQETQYF. CDR3 nucleotides: TGTGCCACCAGCAGAGAGGGTCGGCTAGCGGTCACGTACCAAGAGACCCAGTACTTC.

This rearrangement joins TRBV5-4 to TRBJ2-7; TRBD1 agrees at 7 bases. The germline gives CDR1 SGHNT, CDR2 YYREEE (reference sequence). This CDR3 comprises 12 residues. V trimming: 3 bases; J trimming: 3 bases; junction bases outside the gene matches: 0. The CDR3 region is CASSSGGYEQYF. CDR3 DNA: TGTGCCAGCAGCTCAGGGGGCTACGAGCAGTACTTC. Complete variable domain (other parts from reference TRBV5-4 and TRBJ2-7): ETGVTQSPTHLIKTRGQQVTLRCSSQSGHNTVSWYQQALGQGPQFIFQYYREEENGRGNFPPRFSGLQFPNYSSELNVNALELDDSALYLCASSSGGYEQYFGPGTRLTVT.

The J gene is TRBJ1-2, the V gene TRBV2; D ambiguous. Germline CDR1 SNHLY, CDR2 FYNNEI. The CDR3 consists of 11 residues. V shed 7 bases and J shed 7 bases, with 10 bases lying between them. The CDR3 is CASNRESGYTF. CDR3 coding DNA: TGTGCCAGCAATCGAGAGTCTGGCTACACCTTC.

The rearrangement uses TRBV4-3 and TRBJ2-5; 7 bases are a match to TRBD2. The germline gives CDR1 LGHNA, CDR2 YSLEER. V was clipped by 1 base and J by 1 base; unmatched bases: 3. The CDR3 contains 15 residues. The CDR3 bases are TGCGCCAGCAGCCAAGGCACTAGCGCCCAAGAGACCCAGTACTTC. It encodes CASSQGTSAQETQYF.

The J gene is TRBJ2-7, the V gene TRBV5-4; 13 bases match TRBD2. Germline values: CDR1 SGHNT, CDR2 YYREEE (reference sequence). With 0 bases clipped from V and 3 bases from J, the junction kept 6 bases outside the gene matches. This CDR3 is 17 amino acids long. CDR3 amino acids: CASSLGGGLAGLYEQYF. The CDR3 DNA sequence: TGTGCCAGCAGCTTGGGTGGGGGACTAGCGGGGCTCTACGAGCAGTACTTC.

This rearrangement joins TRBV19 to TRBJ2-7; TRBD1 aligns across 7 bases. Germline V gene sequence: CDR1 LNHDA, CDR2 SQIVND (reference sequence). With V trimmed by 4 bases and J by 3 bases, 3 bases remained unmatched. The CDR3 has 13 residues. The CDR3 loop is CASSRDSYYEQYF. In DNA form, the CDR3 reads TGTGCCAGTAGTAGGGACAGTTACTACGAGCAGTACTTC.

The table lists this clone with a few counts. This chain joins TRBV6-4 and TRBJ1-6; a weak D match, TRBD1 (5 bases). The germline CDR1 and CDR2 sequences are MRHNA and SNTAGT. The CDR3 extends over 14 amino acids. V was clipped by 7 bases and J by 5 bases, with 12 bases between them. The CDR3 sequence is CASIDRTNNSPLHF. DNA for the CDR3: TGTGCCAGCATAGACCGGACAAATAATTCACCCCTCCACTTT.

The chain joins TRBV6-5 to TRBJ1-2, with TRBD1 identical over 7 bases. The V and J ends lost 5 bases and 3 bases, in that order; junction bases with no gene match: 6. This CDR3 has 14 residues. CDR1 is MNHEY and CDR2 is SVGAGI in the germline V gene. In nucleotides, the CDR3 is TGTGCCAGCAGTAAGGGGGCGCGGGACTATGGCTACACCTTC. It yields the protein CASSKGARDYGYTF.

This clone has more than one count but fewer than ten. CDR3 region: CASSDGTGLPNTGELFF. CDR3 DNA sequence: TGTGCCAGCAGCGACGGGACAGGGCTACCGAACACCGGGGAGCTGTTTTTT. The V gene is TRBV9, the J gene TRBJ2-2, with 9 bases fitting TRBD1. This CDR3 has 17 residues. The V gene's germline CDR1 is SGDLS and CDR2 YYNGEE. With V trimmed by 3 bases and J by 0 bases, 6 bases remained unmatched.

The gene calls are TRBV6-6 and TRBJ2-7; D perhaps matches TRBD1 (5 bases). The CDR3 totals 13 residues. The germline V gene has CDR1 MNHNY and CDR2 SVGAGI (reference sequence). Between the trimmed V and J ends, which lost 7 bases and 0 bases, there was a span of 10 bases. Written as DNA, the CDR3 is TGTGCCAGCACCGTGGACAACTCCTACGAGCAGTACTTC. It translates to CASTVDNSYEQYF.

The chain links TRBV3-1 (or the pseudogene TRBV3-2) to TRBJ2-1; TRBD2 aligns across 8 bases. The germline gives CDR1 LGHDT, CDR2 YNNKEL (reference sequence). The CDR3 is made up of 19 amino acids. Trimming removed 3 bases from V and 0 bases from J; junction bases left unmatched: 13. In nucleotides, the CDR3 is TGTGCCAGCAGCCAGCCGCCGTGGACTAGCTCGGGCTCCTACAATGAGCAGTTCTTC. It codes for CASSQPPWTSSGSYNEQFF.

J is TRBJ1-1 and V is TRBV19, with 7 bases fitting TRBD1. V gave up 5 bases and J gave up 4 bases; unmatched junction bases: 7. CDR1 is LNHDA, CDR2 SQIVND, per germline (reference sequence). This CDR3 comprises 14 residues. The CDR3 reads CASSFRQGGTEAFF. In nucleotides, the CDR3 is TGTGCCAGTAGTTTCAGACAGGGCGGCACTGAAGCTTTCTTT.

On this clone: At one end, the junction sequence differs from germline, possibly due to a read error. The gene calls are TRBV10-2 and TRBJ2-2; D is undetermined. This CDR3 spans 13 amino acids. Germline V gene sequence: CDR1 WSHSY, CDR2 SAAADI. CDR3 sequence reads: CASSDGNIGELFF. CDR3 coding DNA: TGCGCCAGCAGTGATGGCAACATCGGGGAGCTGTTTTTT.

The chain couples TRBV6-2 or TRBV6-3 to TRBJ2-7, with 15 bases fitting TRBD2. The CDR3 is made up of 17 amino acids. With V trimmed by 4 bases and J by 2 bases, 6 bases remained unmatched. Per germline, CDR1 MNHEY and CDR2 SVGEGT. CDR3 loop: CASSWTSGGAEAYEQYF. In DNA, the CDR3 is TGTGCCAGCAGTTGGACTAGCGGGGGGGCCGAGGCCTACGAGCAGTACTTC.

The chain couples TRBV6-5 to TRBJ1-4, with TRBD1 identical over 7 bases. CDR1 MNHEY and CDR2 SVGAGI come from the germline V gene. V trimming: 8 bases; J trimming: 7 bases; junction bases outside the gene matches: 7. The CDR3 loop spans 13 amino acids. The CDR3 region is CASLRGFGEKLFF. The CDR3 DNA follows: TGTGCCAGCCTCAGGGGGTTTGGTGAAAAACTGTTTTTT.

Only one count was recorded for this clone. The rearrangement joins TRBV23-1 to TRBJ2-7, with D tentatively TRBD1 (5 bases). TRBV23-1 is an open reading frame whose function is uncertain. The CDR3 totals 14 residues. V was pared by 7 bases and J by 5 bases, with 18 bases between. The CDR3 DNA reads as TGCGCCAGCAAACATCCTGGGGCACCTGACGAGCAGTACTTC. Its protein product is CASKHPGAPDEQYF.

The J gene is TRBJ2-3, the V gene TRBV27; 9 bases are a match to TRBD2. The length of the CDR3 is 18 residues. The J segment lost 0 bases and the V segment lost 5 bases, leaving 12 bases of the junction unmatched. Per germline, CDR1 MNHEY and CDR2 SMNVEV (reference sequence). The CDR3 sequence: CASSPGQTSGYSTDTQYF. Written as DNA, the CDR3 is TGTGCCAGCAGTCCGGGACAGACTAGCGGTTATAGCACAGATACGCAGTATTTT.

The chain couples TRBV4-3 to TRBJ2-1; 8 nucleotides line up with TRBD1. The CDR3 totals 15 residues. Germline trimming cut 4 bases from V and 3 bases from J; bases unmatched to any gene: 5. Germline lookup yields CDR1 LGHNA and CDR2 YSLEER. This chain's CDR3 is CASSRMTGDYNEQFF. CDR3 sequence (DNA): TGCGCCAGCAGCCGAATGACAGGGGACTACAATGAGCAGTTCTTC.